The rows below give T cell receptor beta chains drawn from one sample of a study of blood T cell repertoires in COVID-19. The protocol was immunoSEQ multiplex PCR, while the TCRdb copy is restricted to in-frame clones and leaves out a portion. The repertoire has 95,000 to 100,000 clones, 85% of them found once; the top ten carry less than 2%. Material for sequencing was peripheral blood. The receptors were gathered from a woman between 70 and 85 years old with active or convalescent COVID-19. Both conserved end residues are part of each CDR3. A D gene is named only where the DNA matches it firmly. Clone size is not always given. Where it is, it says once, few, many or a class for expanded clones.

.	TRBV15	14	TRBJ2-5	.	CATSSVSGGETQYF	TGTGCCACCAGCAGCGTAAGCGGAGGGGAGACCCAGTACTTC
once	TRBV25-1	14	TRBJ1-5	TRBD1	CASRGTGVNQPQHF	TGTGCCAGCAGAGGGACAGGGGTAAATCAGCCCCAGCATTTT
.	TRBV5-5	12	TRBJ2-3	.	CASSLRPDTQYF	TGTGCCAGCAGCCTCCGTCCAGATACGCAGTATTTT
.	TRBV7-2	13	TRBJ2-4	.	CASSSNSANIQYF	TGTGCCAGCAGCTCAAACAGTGCAAACATTCAGTACTTC
.	TRBV5-5	15	TRBJ2-7	.	CASSFRSAPTYEQYF	TGTGCCAGCAGCTTTAGAAGCGCCCCAACCTACGAGCAGTACTTC
.	TRBV2	14	TRBJ2-3	TRBD2	CASSLALTSGGTIF	TGTGCCAGCAGCCTGGCCCTCACTAGCGGGGGGACCATTTTT
.	TRBV21-1	15	TRBJ2-7	.	CASSKARDRVSEQYF	TGTGCCAGCAGCAAAGCCCGGGACAGGGTGTCGGAGCAGTACTTC
.	TRBV11-2	15	TRBJ2-7	TRBD1	CASSLAQDRLIKQYF	TGTGCCAGCAGCTTAGCCCAGGACAGGTTGATCAAGCAGTACTTC
once	TRBV10-3	13	TRBJ1-1	TRBD1	CATRDRVNTEAFF	TGTGCCACTAGGGACAGGGTGAACACTGAAGCTTTCTTT
.	TRBV2	15	TRBJ2-7	TRBD2	CASSGLAGVTYEQYF	TGTGCCAGCAGCGGACTAGCGGGAGTTACCTACGAGCAGTACTTC
.	TRBV24-1	16	TRBJ1-5	TRBD1	CATSDSEGTGNQPQHF	TGTGCCACCAGTGATTCCGAGGGGACAGGTAATCAGCCCCAGCATTTT
.	TRBV6-5	13	TRBJ2-1	TRBD2	CASSSGLAGEQFF	TGTGCCAGCAGTTCGGGACTAGCCGGGGAGCAGTTCTTC
.	TRBV7-2	15	TRBJ2-3	.	CASSPGLENTDTQYF	TGTGCCAGCAGCCCCGGACTGGAAAACACAGATACGCAGTATTTT
.	TRBV7-9	14	TRBJ2-7	TRBD1	CASSPDRNSYEQYF	TGTGCCAGCAGCCCGGACAGGAACTCCTACGAGCAGTACTTC
once	TRBV5-5	15	TRBJ2-1	.	CASSFRAGTYNEQFF	TGTGCCAGCAGCTTTAGGGCGGGCACCTACAATGAGCAGTTCTTC
.	TRBV19	15	TRBJ1-1	.	CASSISPGANTEAFF	TGTGCCAGTAGTATCTCCCCGGGAGCGAACACTGAAGCTTTCTTT